The 20 T cell receptor beta chains presented below share a single source sample, sequenced in a study of OX40 agonist ivuxolimab in advanced cancers. The assay was immunoSEQ multiplex PCR, and TCRdb's table has in-frame clones only and misses some. The table lists approximately 74,000 clones, 80% of them singletons. Source: CD4+ or CD8+ T cells sorted from blood, taken in a trial of the OX40 agonist ivuxolimab. The receptors shown here come from an adult with an advanced solid tumor such as melanoma, head and neck, liver or kidney cancer.

The chain has TRBV6-5 and TRBJ1-3, with D tentatively TRBD1 (5 bases). The CDR3 contains 15 residues. Germline V gene data show CDR1 as MNHEY and CDR2 as SVGAGI. V was pared by 2 bases and J by 0 bases, with 8 bases between. CDR3 loop: CASSYRTHSGNTIYF. DNA for the CDR3: TGTGCCAGCAGTTACCGGACACACTCTGGAAACACCATATATTTT.

This clone was found a few times. The rearrangement links TRBV9 to TRBJ1-3; the D is unclear. Germline lookup yields CDR1 SGDLS and CDR2 YYNGEE. V was pared by 0 bases and J by 3 bases, with 7 bases between. The CDR3 is made up of 14 amino acids. CDR3 residues: CASSVGGLGNTIYF. CDR3 nucleotide sequence: TGTGCCAGCAGCGTAGGCGGACTTGGAAACACCATATATTTT.

The chain carries TRBV19 and TRBJ2-2; 8 positions match TRBD2. Trimming at V came to 11 bases and at J to 2 bases, leaving 7 bases not matched to a gene. Per the germline V gene, CDR1 is LNHDA and CDR2 is SQIVND (reference sequence). The CDR3 loop spans 14 amino acids. CDR3: CAGHSGDNTGELFF. CDR3 bases: TGTGCCGGTCATAGCGGGGACAACACCGGGGAGCTGTTTTTT.

The chain joins TRBV29-1 to TRBJ1-2; the match to TRBD1 covers 9 bases. CDR3 length: 14 residues. After removal of 4 bases from V and 2 bases from J, the junction contained 5 bases not matched to a gene. Germline-derived CDR1 and CDR2 are SQVTM and ANQGSEA. This CDR3 is CSVGPGTGNYGYTF. The CDR3 DNA reads as TGCAGCGTTGGTCCCGGGACAGGGAACTATGGCTACACCTTC.

This chain uses TRBV5-1 with TRBJ2-7, with 8 bases matching TRBD2. This CDR3 contains 15 residues. CDR1 is SGHRS and CDR2 is YFSETQ in the germline V gene. The junction had 5 bases not matched to a gene; V was cut back by 0 bases and J by 3 bases. The CDR3: CASSLAGLVGYEQYF. CDR3 nucleotides: TGCGCCAGCAGCTTGGCGGGACTAGTTGGCTACGAGCAGTACTTC.

The rearrangement links TRBV11-2 to TRBJ2-3; D may match TRBD1 or TRBD2 (5 bases each). The germline V and J ends were trimmed by 2 bases and 3 bases, with 9 bases remaining between them. The CDR3 has 14 residues. In germline, CDR1 is SGHAT, CDR2 FQNNGV. The CDR3 loop reads CASSLTRGTDTQYF. CDR3 coding DNA: TGTGCCAGCAGCTTAACTAGGGGAACAGATACGCAGTATTTT.

A single count supports this clone. The chain couples TRBV6-1 to TRBJ2-3, with D possibly matching TRBD2 (6 bases). The CDR3 sequence is 15 residues long. From germline, CDR1 is MNHNS and CDR2 SASEGT. Trimming shortened V by 2 bases and J by 5 bases, and 14 bases separated the two germline ends. The CDR3 loop reads CASSERGTNQDTQYF. Here the CDR3 DNA reads TGTGCCAGCAGTGAACGGGGGACCAACCAAGATACGCAGTATTTT.

In nucleotides, the CDR3 is TGCGCCAGCAGCTTGGAACCGACTGTTACTGGAAACACCATATATTTT. As protein: CASSLEPTVTGNTIYF. The chain has TRBV5-1 and TRBJ1-3; no definite D call. CDR3 length: 16 residues. The V and J ends lost 0 bases and 2 bases respectively, with 12 bases between them. The V gene's germline CDR1 is SGHRS and CDR2 YFSETQ.

The V call is TRBV11-3, the J call TRBJ2-3; 7 bases match TRBD2. The CDR3 has 15 residues. Losses at the gene ends were 5 bases for V and 4 bases for J; bases not matched to a gene: 9. CDR1 and CDR2 (germline): SGHNT, YENEEA. The CDR3 DNA reads TGTGCCAGCAGCCTCGGTTTAGGGAGGGCAGATACGCAGTATTTT. Protein sequence: CASSLGLGRADTQYF. Combining the CDR3 with reference TRBV11-3 and TRBJ2-3 gives the whole variable domain EAGVVQSPRYKIIEKKQPVAFWCNPISGHNTLYWYLQNLGQGPELLIRYENEEAVDDSQLPKDRFSAERLKGVDSTLKIQPAELGDSAVYLCASSLGLGRADTQYFGPGTRLTVL.

The rearrangement links TRBV18 to TRBJ1-5; the D is unclear. The CDR3 runs to 14 residues. V was clipped by 3 bases and J by 2 bases, with 8 bases between them. In germline, CDR1 is KGHSH, CDR2 LQKENI. CDR3 residues: CASSPEPGNQPQHF. In DNA form, the CDR3 reads TGTGCCAGCTCACCGGAGCCGGGCAATCAGCCCCAGCATTTT.

The chain has TRBV4-2 and TRBJ2-5; 10 bases are shared with TRBD1. The end of the DNA is better explained by TRBJ2-7, so the J call may be wrong. The CDR3 extends over 17 amino acids. Looked up from germline, CDR1 is LGHNA and CDR2 is YNFKEQ. CDR3 region: CASSRNLGTGDAYEQYF. The CDR3 DNA reads TGTGCCAGCAGCCGAAATTTGGGGACAGGGGACGCCTACGAGCAGTACTTC.

This clone was seen more than once but under ten times. This sequence joins TRBV5-4 and TRBJ2-5; 7 positions agree with TRBD2. J lost 4 bases, V lost 3 bases, and 12 bases had no gene match. Germline CDR1 and CDR2: SGHNT and YYREEE (reference sequence). The CDR3 covers 16 residues. CDR3 nucleotide sequence: TGTGCCAGCAGCTCGGCTCTTTCGGCGGGGGTAGAGACCCAGTACTTC. It codes for CASSSALSAGVETQYF.

On this clone: Relative to the germline gene, one junction end is altered; a read error may explain this. The V call is TRBV7-7, the J call TRBJ2-3, with D possibly being TRBD2 (6 bases). Germline CDR1 reads SSHAT; CDR2 reads FNYEAQ (reference sequence). The CDR3 length is 15 residues. The CDR3 DNA follows: TGTGCTAGCAGCTTAAACCCGGGGGGCACAGATACGCAGTATTTT. Amino acids: CASSLNPGGTDTQYF.

This clone was recorded only once. Here the CDR3 DNA reads TGTGCCAGCAGTGAAAGAGGTTTAGGTGCGACTGAAGCTTTCTTT. It codes for CASSERGLGATEAFF. The chain uses TRBV2 and TRBJ1-1; the D is unclear. Germline CDR1 is SNHLY and CDR2 is FYNNEI. The length of the CDR3 is 15 residues. V gave up 2 bases and J gave up 5 bases, with 15 bases separating them.

The sample holds one count of this clone. The V gene is TRBV19, the J gene TRBJ1-2; D unresolved. The CDR3 has 13 amino acids. Trimming stripped 3 bases from V and 0 bases from J, with 5 bases between. The germline V gene has CDR1 LNHDA and CDR2 SQIVND (reference sequence). CDR3 sequence (DNA): TGTGCCAGTAGTATGCCGCCTAACTATGGCTACACCTTC. This translates into CASSMPPNYGYTF.

This CDR3 reads CAISESLRQGNTEAFF. CDR3 DNA: TGTGCCATCAGTGAGTCTCTAAGACAGGGAAACACTGAAGCTTTCTTT. The rearrangement joins TRBV10-3 to TRBJ1-1, with 7 positions matching TRBD1. The CDR3 runs 16 residues. J lost 2 bases, V lost 0 bases, and 6 bases had no gene match. The germline V gene encodes CDR1 ENHRY and CDR2 SYGVKD.

This clone was seen more than once but under ten times. The chain employs TRBV29-1 and TRBJ2-2; D possibly uses TRBD1 or TRBD2 (5 bases each). The CDR3 sequence is 14 residues long. Trimming cost V 7 bases and J 3 bases, with 15 bases left between them. The V gene's germline CDR1 is SQVTM and CDR2 ANQGSEA. This CDR3 is CSAAWGSHTGELFF. The CDR3 nucleotides are TGCAGCGCCGCCTGGGGGAGCCACACCGGGGAGCTGTTTTTT.

This clone has a count of ten or more. The chain has TRBV30 and TRBJ2-3, with TRBD2 identical over 8 bases. Germline values: CDR1 GTSNPN, CDR2 SVGIG (reference sequence). The V and J ends lost 4 bases and 3 bases, in that order; junction bases with no gene match: 0. The CDR3 is made up of 12 amino acids. CDR3 in amino acids: CAWTSGTDTQYF. The CDR3 bases are TGTGCCTGGACTAGCGGGACAGATACGCAGTATTTT.

V usage is TRBV5-1 and J usage is TRBJ1-5; D remains ambiguous. Trimming pared 3 bases from V and 6 bases from J, leaving 10 bases between. The CDR3 extends over 13 amino acids. Germline values: CDR1 SGHRS, CDR2 YFSETQ. The CDR3 DNA reads TGCGCCAGCAGCTGGACCCTGGGTCAGCCCCAGCATTTT. Translated: CASSWTLGQPQHF. Full variable domain (rest looked up from reference TRBV5-1 and TRBJ1-5): KAGVTQTPRYLIKTRGQQVTLSCSPISGHRSVSWYQQTPGQGLQFLFEYFSETQRNKGNFPGRFSGRQFSNSRSEMNVSTLELGDSALYLCASSWTLGQPQHFGDGTRLSIL.

This clone has a handful of counts. This sequence joins TRBV18 and TRBJ2-7; D remains unclear. CDR3 length equals 11 residues. V was trimmed by 3 bases and J by 7 bases, leaving 7 bases between them. Germline-derived CDR1 and CDR2 are KGHSH and LQKENI. The CDR3 DNA reads TGTGCCAGCTCACCCGAACGAGAGCAGTACTTC. The encoded protein is CASSPEREQYF.